The rows below give T cell receptor beta chains drawn from one sample of a study of T cell changes during pregnancy in multiple sclerosis. The data were produced by immunoSEQ multiplex PCR, yet TCRdb's version contains in-frame clones alone and is incomplete. In the table there are 50,000 to 65,000 clones, 90% of which are singletons. The source material was peripheral blood, sampled in the first trimester of pregnancy. These receptor sequences come from a female donor in good health, enrolled as a control in a pregnancy study. Each CDR3 is given with its conserved first and last residue. Fields, in order: V gene, D gene, clone size, J gene, CDR3 protein, CDR3 DNA. D genes are given only for firm matches. Clone size, where shown, is once, few, many, or a class for clones that have expanded.

>TRBV19|-|-|TRBJ2-7
CASSINGYEQYF
TGTGCCAGTAGTATCAACGGCTACGAGCAGTACTTC
>TRBV7-2|-|-|TRBJ1-1
CASSSQQGYTEAFF
TGTGCCAGCAGCTCGCAACAGGGTTACACTGAAGCTTTCTTT
>TRBV5-4|-|-|TRBJ2-7
CASGVGDYSYEQYF
TGTGCCAGCGGGGTCGGCGACTATTCCTACGAGCAGTACTTC
>TRBV29-1|-|-|TRBJ1-2
CSVGSDTYGYTF
TGCAGCGTTGGATCAGATACCTATGGCTACACCTTC
>TRBV6-1|-|once|TRBJ2-7
CASSDPRGAQYF
TGTGCCAGCAGTGACCCCAGGGGGGCGCAGTACTTC
>TRBV5-1|TRBD1|-|TRBJ1-2
CASSLQGTVDIGYTF
TGCGCCAGCAGCTTGCAGGGGACAGTAGATATTGGCTACACCTTC
>TRBV7-9|-|-|TRBJ2-5
CASSPTGFEETQYF
TGTGCCAGCAGCCCGACGGGTTTTGAGGAGACCCAGTACTTC
>TRBV27|-|-|TRBJ2-1
CASSLSGTGIHNEQFF
TGTGCCAGCAGTTTATCGGGCACAGGGATCCACAATGAGCAGTTCTTC
>TRBV5-1|-|-|TRBJ2-2
CASSLRTDYTGELFF
TGCGCCAGCAGCTTGCGGACGGACTACACCGGGGAGCTGTTTTTT
>TRBV4-2|TRBD1|-|TRBJ1-2
CASSHTGQGLKRYGYTF
TGTGCCAGCAGCCATACGGGACAGGGCCTTAAGAGGTATGGCTACACCTTC
>TRBV29-1|TRBD1|-|TRBJ1-5
CSAGQGSNQPQHF
TGCAGCGCGGGACAGGGGAGCAATCAGCCCCAGCATTTT
>TRBV9|TRBD1|-|TRBJ2-7
CASSVEGNHGTGAYEQYF
TGTGCCAGCAGCGTAGAGGGCAACCACGGGACAGGAGCCTACGAGCAGTACTTC
>TRBV29-1|-|-|TRBJ2-5
CSVEGGFGGEETQYF
TGCAGCGTGGAGGGGGGGTTCGGTGGCGAAGAGACCCAGTACTTC
>TRBV2|-|-|TRBJ2-3
CASSESRVYDTQYF
TGTGCCAGCAGTGAATCGCGAGTATACGATACGCAGTATTTT
>TRBV10-3|-|-|TRBJ1-5
CAISEDGLSNQPQHF
TGTGCCATCAGTGAGGACGGACTCAGCAATCAGCCCCAGCATTTT
>TRBV6-4|-|-|TRBJ1-5
CASSVAENQPQHF
TGTGCCAGCAGTGTGGCAGAAAATCAGCCCCAGCATTTT
>TRBV20-1|-|-|TRBJ2-2
CSSYDTGELFF
TGCAGCTCCTACGACACCGGGGAGCTGTTTTTT
>TRBV7-6|-|-|TRBJ1-5
CASSLLAGGGNQPQHF
TGTGCCAGCAGCTTACTCGCGGGTGGGGGCAATCAGCCCCAGCATTTT
>TRBV5-1|TRBD2|-|TRBJ2-5
CASSRLGTSGGAGLTETQYF
TGCGCCAGCAGCCGGCTTGGGACTAGCGGGGGGGCGGGTCTTACGGAGACCCAGTACTTC
>TRBV6-5|TRBD2|-|TRBJ2-3
CASSSSGGRSTDTQYF
TGTGCCAGCAGTTCCAGCGGGGGCCGTAGCACAGATACGCAGTATTTT